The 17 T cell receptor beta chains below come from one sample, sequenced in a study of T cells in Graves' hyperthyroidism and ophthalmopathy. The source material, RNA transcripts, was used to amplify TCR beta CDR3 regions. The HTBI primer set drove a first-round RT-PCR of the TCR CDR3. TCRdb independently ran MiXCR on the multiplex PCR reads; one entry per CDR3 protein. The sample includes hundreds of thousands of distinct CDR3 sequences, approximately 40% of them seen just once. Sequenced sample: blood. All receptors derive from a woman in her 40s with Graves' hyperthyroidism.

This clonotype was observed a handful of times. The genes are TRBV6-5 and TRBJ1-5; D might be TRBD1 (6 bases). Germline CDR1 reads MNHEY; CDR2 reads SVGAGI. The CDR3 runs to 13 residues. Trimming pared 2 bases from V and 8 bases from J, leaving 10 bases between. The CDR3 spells CASSYIGGEPQHF. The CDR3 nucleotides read TGTGCCAGCAGTTACATAGGGGGAGAGCCCCAGCATTTT.

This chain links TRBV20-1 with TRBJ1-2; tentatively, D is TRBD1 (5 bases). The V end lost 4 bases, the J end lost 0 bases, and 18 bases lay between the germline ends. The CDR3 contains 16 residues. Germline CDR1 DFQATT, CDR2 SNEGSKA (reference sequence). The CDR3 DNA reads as TGCAGTGCTATGGGGCTAGCGGGAAGGCCTAACTATGGCTACACCTTC. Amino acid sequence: CSAMGLAGRPNYGYTF.

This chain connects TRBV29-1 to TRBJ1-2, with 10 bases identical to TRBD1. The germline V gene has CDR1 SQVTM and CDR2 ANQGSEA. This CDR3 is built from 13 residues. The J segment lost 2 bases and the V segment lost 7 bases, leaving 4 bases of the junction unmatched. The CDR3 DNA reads TGCAGCGAGAGACAGGGGGCGAACTATGGCTACACCTTC. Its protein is CSERQGANYGYTF.

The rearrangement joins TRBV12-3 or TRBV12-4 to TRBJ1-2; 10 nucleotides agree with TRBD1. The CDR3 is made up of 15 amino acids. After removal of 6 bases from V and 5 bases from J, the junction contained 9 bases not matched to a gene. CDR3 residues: CASSGSGTGEYGYTF. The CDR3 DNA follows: TGTGCCAGCAGCGGTTCCGGGACAGGGGAGTATGGCTACACCTTC.

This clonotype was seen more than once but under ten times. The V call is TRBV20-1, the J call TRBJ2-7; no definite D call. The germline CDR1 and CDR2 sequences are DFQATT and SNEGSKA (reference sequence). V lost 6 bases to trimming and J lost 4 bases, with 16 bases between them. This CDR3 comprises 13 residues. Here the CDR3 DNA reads TGCAGTGCCTCCGGTCTGAGACCTTACGAGCAGTACTTC. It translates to CSASGLRPYEQYF.

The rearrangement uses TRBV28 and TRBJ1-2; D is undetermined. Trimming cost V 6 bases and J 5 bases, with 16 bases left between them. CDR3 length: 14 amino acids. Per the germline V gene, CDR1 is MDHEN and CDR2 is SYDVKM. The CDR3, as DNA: TGTGCCAGCAGACCTCTCGGGTTCGGGTATGGCTACACCTTC. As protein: CASRPLGFGYGYTF.

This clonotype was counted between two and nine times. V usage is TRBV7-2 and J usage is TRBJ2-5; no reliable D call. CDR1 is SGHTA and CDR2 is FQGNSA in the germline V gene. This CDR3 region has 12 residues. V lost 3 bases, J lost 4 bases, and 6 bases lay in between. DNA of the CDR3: TGTGCCAGCAGCTTCAGTACAGAGACCCAGTACTTC. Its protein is CASSFSTETQYF.

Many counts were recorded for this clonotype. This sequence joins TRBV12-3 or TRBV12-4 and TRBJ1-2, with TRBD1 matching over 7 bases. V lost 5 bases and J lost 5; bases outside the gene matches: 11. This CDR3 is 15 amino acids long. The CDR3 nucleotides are TGTGCCAGCAGTCTTGGACAGGCGACGTGGTATGGCTACACCTTC. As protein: CASSLGQATWYGYTF.

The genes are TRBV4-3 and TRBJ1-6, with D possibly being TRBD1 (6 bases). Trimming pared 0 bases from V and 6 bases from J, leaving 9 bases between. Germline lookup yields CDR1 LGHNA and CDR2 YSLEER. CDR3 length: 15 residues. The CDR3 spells CASSQETGRNSPLHF. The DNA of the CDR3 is TGCGCCAGCAGCCAAGAGACAGGTCGTAATTCACCCCTCCACTTT.

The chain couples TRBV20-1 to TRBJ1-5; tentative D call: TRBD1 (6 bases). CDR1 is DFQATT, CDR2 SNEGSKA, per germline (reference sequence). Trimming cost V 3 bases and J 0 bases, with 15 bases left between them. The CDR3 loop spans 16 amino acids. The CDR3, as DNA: TGCAGTGCTAGCCCTACAGGGAAACATAGCAATCAGCCCCAGCATTTT. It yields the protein CSASPTGKHSNQPQHF.

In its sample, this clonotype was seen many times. The CDR3 nucleotides read TGTGCCAGCAGTTCCAACGGCGGGGCAGAACATCAGCCCCAGCATTTT. Translated: CASSSNGGAEHQPQHF. V usage is TRBV7-8 and J usage is TRBJ1-5, with D possibly matching TRBD1 (5 bases). Between the trimmed V and J ends, which lost 6 bases and 5 bases, there was a span of 20 bases. This CDR3 is built from 16 residues. Germline CDR1 reads SGHVS; CDR2 reads FQNEAQ.

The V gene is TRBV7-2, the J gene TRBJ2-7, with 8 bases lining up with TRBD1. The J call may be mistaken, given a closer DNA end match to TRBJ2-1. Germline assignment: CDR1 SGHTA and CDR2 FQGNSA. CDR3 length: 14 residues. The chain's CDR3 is CASSARQGWYEQFF. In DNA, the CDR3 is TGTGCCAGCAGCGCCAGACAGGGGTGGTATGAGCAGTTCTTC.

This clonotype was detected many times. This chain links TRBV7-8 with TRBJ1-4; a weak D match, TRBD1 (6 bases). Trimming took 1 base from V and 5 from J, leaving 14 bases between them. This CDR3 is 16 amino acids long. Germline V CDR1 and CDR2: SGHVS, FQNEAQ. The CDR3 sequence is CASSLGSRTANEKLFF. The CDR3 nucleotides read TGTGCCAGCAGCTTAGGTTCTCGGACAGCGAATGAAAAACTGTTTTTT.

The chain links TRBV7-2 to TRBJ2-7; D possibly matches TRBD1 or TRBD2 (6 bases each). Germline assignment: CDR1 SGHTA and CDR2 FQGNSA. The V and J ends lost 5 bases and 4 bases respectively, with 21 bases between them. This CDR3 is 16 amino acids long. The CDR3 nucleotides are TGTGCCAGCAGCCAAGATCGTGGGGGGCGAGGATACGAGCAGTACTTC. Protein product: CASSQDRGGRGYEQYF.

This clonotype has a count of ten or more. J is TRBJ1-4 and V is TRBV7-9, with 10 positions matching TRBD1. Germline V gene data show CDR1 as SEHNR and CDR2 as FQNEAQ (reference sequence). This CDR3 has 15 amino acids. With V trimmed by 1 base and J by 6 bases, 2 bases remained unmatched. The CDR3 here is CASSLEGTGDEKLFF. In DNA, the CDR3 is TGTGCCAGCAGCTTAGAGGGGACAGGGGATGAAAAACTGTTTTTT.

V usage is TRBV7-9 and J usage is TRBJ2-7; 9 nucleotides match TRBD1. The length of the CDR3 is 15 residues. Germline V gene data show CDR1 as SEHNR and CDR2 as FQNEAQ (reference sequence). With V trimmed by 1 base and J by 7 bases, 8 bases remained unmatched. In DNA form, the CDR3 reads TGTGCCAGCAGCTTAGGGGAACAGGGGGCAGAAGAGCAGTACTTC. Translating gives CASSLGEQGAEEQYF.

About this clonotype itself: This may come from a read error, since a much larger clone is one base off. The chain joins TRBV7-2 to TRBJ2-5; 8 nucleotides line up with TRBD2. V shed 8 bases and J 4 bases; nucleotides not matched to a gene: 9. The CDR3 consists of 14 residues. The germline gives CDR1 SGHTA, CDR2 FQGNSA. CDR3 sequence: CASGSGGPGETQYF. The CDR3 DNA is TGTGCCAGCGGCTCGGGGGGGCCGGGAGAGACCCAGTACTTC. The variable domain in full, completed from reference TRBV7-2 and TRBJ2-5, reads GAGVSQSPSNKVTEKGKDVELRCDPISGHTALYWYRQSLGQGLEFLIYFQGNSAPDKSGLPSDRFSAERTGGSVSTLTIQRTQQEDSAVYLCASGSGGPGETQYFGPGTRLLVL.